This passage covers 18 T cell receptor beta chains from one sample sequenced in a study of somatic mutations in cytotoxic T cells in rheumatoid arthritis. Data came from immunoSEQ multiplex PCR; TCRdb stores just in-frame clones and leaves some out. This table holds more than 9,500 clones, roughly 80% found once. Sequenced sample: CD8+ T cells sorted from blood. The origin of the receptors is a woman in her sixties in good health.

The gene calls are TRBV28 and TRBJ2-7; TRBD1 matches at 9 bases. CDR1 is MDHEN and CDR2 is SYDVKM in the germline V gene. There are 15 residues in the CDR3. J gave up 2 bases and V 6 bases, and 8 bases lay outside the gene matches. For the CDR3, the DNA is TGTGCCAGCAGCCCCCCCGGGACAGGGCCCTACGAGCAGTACTTC. This gives the protein CASSPPGTGPYEQYF.

This clone was detected only a few times. V and J are TRBV7-2 and TRBJ2-5; perhaps TRBD2 as D (5 bases). The germline V gene has CDR1 SGHTA and CDR2 FQGNSA. CDR3 length equals 13 residues. Between the trimmed V and J ends, which lost 0 bases and 5 bases, there was a span of 7 bases. The chain's CDR3 is CASSLASGETQYF. The CDR3 coding sequence is TGTGCCAGCAGCTTAGCGTCGGGGGAGACCCAGTACTTC.

V usage is TRBV13 and J usage is TRBJ2-5; 11 positions match TRBD2. CDR3 length equals 16 residues. Germline V CDR1 and CDR2: PRHDT, FYEKMQ (reference sequence). Losses at the gene ends were 4 bases for V and 7 bases for J; bases not matched to a gene: 11. DNA of the CDR3: TGTGCCAGCAGCTCGCAAGTTAGCGGGGGGGCTTGGACCCAGTACTTC. Translation: CASSSQVSGGAWTQYF.

This chain connects TRBV27 to TRBJ2-7; D gene ambiguous. V was cut by 4 bases and J by 2 bases, with 6 bases left in between. Per the germline V gene, CDR1 is MNHEY and CDR2 is SMNVEV (reference sequence). The CDR3 runs to 12 residues. CDR3 sequence reads: CASSSPPYEQYF. CDR3 DNA sequence: TGTGCCAGCAGTTCCCCTCCCTACGAGCAGTACTTC.

The chain couples TRBV19 to TRBJ1-1, with TRBD1 as a possible D gene (6 bases). V shed 7 bases and J shed 5 bases, with 14 bases lying between them. This CDR3 has 13 residues. Germline V gene sequence: CDR1 LNHDA, CDR2 SQIVND (reference sequence). The CDR3 reads CASNSRGWTEAFF. Here the CDR3 DNA reads TGTGCCAGTAACAGCAGGGGCTGGACTGAAGCTTTCTTT.

In its sample, this clone was seen a few times. The chain joins TRBV13 to TRBJ1-5; TRBD1 aligns across 8 bases. V gave up 3 bases and J gave up 7 bases; unmatched junction bases: 5. CDR1 is PRHDT and CDR2 is FYEKMQ in the germline V gene (reference sequence). This CDR3 is 14 amino acids long. Written as DNA, the CDR3 is TGTGCCAGCAGCTTTGGACAGGGCAGACAGCCCCAGCATTTT. It translates to CASSFGQGRQPQHF.

Only one count was recorded for this clone. V usage is TRBV9 and J usage is TRBJ2-5; TRBD1 matches at 8 bases. The ends lost 0 bases at V and 2 bases at J; junction bases unmatched: 12. Looked up from germline, CDR1 is SGDLS and CDR2 is YYNGEE. This CDR3 is 18 amino acids long. This CDR3 reads CASSVGNLGTGPQETQYF. For the CDR3, the DNA is TGTGCCAGCAGCGTAGGTAATCTCGGGACAGGACCTCAAGAGACCCAGTACTTC.

This clone has just one count. The gene calls are TRBV30 and TRBJ1-5; D ambiguous. CDR1 GTSNPN and CDR2 SVGIG come from the germline V gene (reference sequence). The V gene lost 2 bases and the J gene lost 4 bases, with 12 bases spanning the gap. There are 14 residues in the CDR3. Written as DNA, the CDR3 is TGTGCCTGGAGTATCAGTCAGGTGAATCAGCCCCAGCATTTT. Amino acid sequence: CAWSISQVNQPQHF.

The rearrangement joins TRBV2 to TRBJ2-2; TRBD1 agrees at 7 bases. After removal of 4 bases from V and 0 bases from J, the junction contained 5 bases not matched to a gene. The CDR3 has 16 amino acids. Germline V gene lookup returns CDR1 SNHLY and CDR2 FYNNEI. The CDR3 DNA is TGTGCCAGCAGTGCCGACGGGACAGCGAACACCGGGGAGCTGTTTTTT. Protein product: CASSADGTANTGELFF.

The chain has TRBV6-5 and TRBJ2-7; 7 bases align to TRBD1. Trimming took 6 bases from V and 3 from J; bases not matched to a gene: 11. The CDR3 is 15 amino acids. Germline CDR1 is MNHEY and CDR2 is SVGAGI. CDR3 bases: TGTGCCAGCAGCCCGGGACAGCCGATATTCTACGAGCAGTACTTC. Amino acid sequence: CASSPGQPIFYEQYF.

The CDR3 reads CASSSGTGREKLFF. DNA of the CDR3: TGTGCCAGCAGTTCCGGGACAGGGCGAGAAAAACTGTTTTTT. This chain connects TRBV2 to TRBJ1-4, with 9 bases aligning to TRBD1. Germline V gene sequence: CDR1 SNHLY, CDR2 FYNNEI. The CDR3 is 14 residues long. The V and J ends lost 5 bases and 8 bases, in that order; junction bases with no gene match: 6.

The chain recombines TRBV7-9 with TRBJ2-5; TRBD2 matches at 10 bases. The J segment lost 2 bases and the V segment lost 5 bases, leaving 5 bases of the junction unmatched. Germline CDR1 reads SEHNR; CDR2 reads FQNEAQ (reference sequence). The CDR3 spans 15 residues. The CDR3 DNA reads as TGTGCCAGCAGCCCCGGGACTAGCGTACAAGAGACCCAGTACTTC. Its translation is CASSPGTSVQETQYF.

The V gene is TRBV7-3, the J gene TRBJ2-3; 12 nucleotides align to TRBD2. Germline CDR1 is SGHTA and CDR2 is FQGTGA. The CDR3 sequence is 17 residues long. V gave up 2 bases and J gave up 2 bases; unmatched junction bases: 5. The CDR3 coding sequence is TGTGCCAGCAGCTTAGGCCCTAGCGGGGGGGTCACAGATACGCAGTATTTT. This gives the protein CASSLGPSGGVTDTQYF.

The chain recombines TRBV18 with TRBJ2-2; possible D gene TRBD1, 6 bases. This CDR3 is 15 amino acids long. Germline V gene lookup returns CDR1 KGHSH and CDR2 LQKENI. The V end lost 1 base, the J end lost 4 bases, and 10 bases lay between the germline ends. The DNA for the CDR3 is TGTGCCAGCTCACCACGGGACACCCCCACCGGGGAGCTGTTTTTT. It encodes CASSPRDTPTGELFF. The variable domain in full, with the rest retrieved from reference TRBV18 and TRBJ2-2, is NAGVMQNPRHLVRRRGQEARLRCSPMKGHSHVYWYRQLPEEGLKFMVYLQKENIIDESGMPKERFSAEFPKEGPSILRIQQVVRGDSAAYFCASSPRDTPTGELFFGEGSRLTVL.

This chain links TRBV4-1 with TRBJ2-5, with TRBD2 matching over 7 bases. The V gene end was trimmed by 0 bases and the J gene end by 5 bases; junction bases not matched to a gene: 3. The CDR3 has 14 amino acids. Per the germline V gene, CDR1 is MGHRA and CDR2 is YSYEKL. CDR3 protein: CASSQDRGGETQYF. CDR3 in DNA: TGCGCCAGCAGCCAAGATCGGGGAGGGGAGACCCAGTACTTC.

This sequence joins TRBV27 and TRBJ1-1; no clear D. Germline CDR1 and CDR2: MNHEY and SMNVEV (reference sequence). This CDR3 contains 16 residues. V was pared by 5 bases and J by 3 bases, with 19 bases between. CDR3 protein: CASSLWWSNGYTEAFF. The CDR3 DNA is TGTGCCAGCAGTCTCTGGTGGTCGAACGGGTACACTGAAGCTTTCTTT.

The rearrangement joins TRBV6-5 to TRBJ1-2; tentative D call: TRBD1 (6 bases). Germline CDR1 is MNHEY and CDR2 is SVGAGI. The CDR3 runs 13 residues. Trimming pared 7 bases from V and 7 bases from J, leaving 16 bases between. CDR3 nucleotide sequence: TGTGCCAGCAAGGGGGAGGGGCCAGGTGGCTACACCTTC. Protein product: CASKGEGPGGYTF.

The CDR3 loop reads CASSLTGLGSPLHF. The CDR3 DNA sequence: TGTGCCAGCAGCCTTACAGGGTTGGGTTCACCCCTCCACTTT. This chain links TRBV28 with TRBJ1-6; a possible D gene is TRBD1 (6 bases). This CDR3 region has 14 residues. Germline V gene sequence: CDR1 MDHEN, CDR2 SYDVKM. The V end was cut by 6 bases, the J end by 9 bases, with 15 bases between.